This TCR beta chain was identified during a study of blood T cell repertoires in COVID-19. Study-wide background: Sample material is recorded as cDNA or gDNA derived from T cells, B-cell-depleted T cells, or PBMCs.

Grouping used clinical history reported by participants in a survey and questionnaire. A COVID-19 case had been met by exposed participants during the 2 weeks before study entry. Assay: immunoSEQ multiplex PCR; the TCRdb copy retains only in-frame clones and omits some. The sample lists hundreds of thousands of clones, around 83% occurring once. The CDR3 runs to 13 residues. Germline V CDR1 and CDR2: MGHRA, YSYEKL. V lost 5 bases and J 3 bases, leaving 10 bases between the germline ends. The clonotype was recovered from a man aged 40-49 years who had been exposed to COVID-19. Sequencing was carried out using PBMCs or T cells enriched from blood (not recorded which). The chain uses TRBV4-1 and TRBJ1-1, with D uncertain. The CDR3 region has the DNA TGCGCCAGCAGCTTCCAGGTAGACACTGAAGCTTTCTTT. Translation: CASSFQVDTEAFF.